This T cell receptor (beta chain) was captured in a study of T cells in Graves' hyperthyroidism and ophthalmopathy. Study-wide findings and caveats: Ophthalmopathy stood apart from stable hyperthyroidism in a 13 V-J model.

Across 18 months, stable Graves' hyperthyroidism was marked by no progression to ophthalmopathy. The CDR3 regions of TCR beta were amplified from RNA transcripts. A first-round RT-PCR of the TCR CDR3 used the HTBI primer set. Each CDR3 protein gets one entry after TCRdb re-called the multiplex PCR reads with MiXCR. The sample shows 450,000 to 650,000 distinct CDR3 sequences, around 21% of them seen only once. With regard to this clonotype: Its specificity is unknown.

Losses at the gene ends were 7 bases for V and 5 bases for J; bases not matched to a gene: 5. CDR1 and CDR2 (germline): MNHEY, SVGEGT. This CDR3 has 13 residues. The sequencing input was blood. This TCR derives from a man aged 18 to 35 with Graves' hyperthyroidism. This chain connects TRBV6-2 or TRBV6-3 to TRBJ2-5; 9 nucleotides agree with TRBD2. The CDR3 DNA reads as TGTGCCAGCACTGCGGGGGGGGAGGAGACCCAGTACTTC. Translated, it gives CASTAGGEETQYF.